The 31 T cell receptor beta chains below all came from one sample that was sequenced in a study of blood T cell repertoires in COVID-19. Assay: immunoSEQ multiplex PCR; the TCRdb copy retains only in-frame clones and omits some. The sample lists 200,000 to 250,000 clones, approximately 86% occurring once. Material for sequencing was PBMCs or T cells enriched from blood (not recorded which). These receptor sequences come from a woman aged 25 to 39 who had been exposed to COVID-19.

J is TRBJ1-2 and V is TRBV5-1, with D perhaps matching TRBD1 (6 bases). The CDR3 has 13 residues. V lost 4 bases and J lost 5, with 12 bases in between. CDR1 is SGHRS and CDR2 is YFSETQ in the germline V gene. CDR3 protein: CASSPGQKYGYTF. The CDR3 nucleotides are TGCGCCAGCAGCCCGGGACAAAAATATGGCTACACCTTC.

This clone was seen a few times. The chain combines TRBV3-1 (or the pseudogene TRBV3-2) with TRBJ1-1; the D gene is possibly TRBD1 (5 bases). The V and J ends lost 5 bases and 3 bases respectively, with 19 bases between them. This CDR3 has 16 amino acids. Per the germline V gene, CDR1 is LGHDT and CDR2 is YNNKEL (reference sequence). The CDR3 loop is CASSEYGGGEYTEAFF. CDR3 sequence (DNA): TGTGCCAGCAGCGAGTACGGGGGAGGTGAGTACACTGAAGCTTTCTTT.

The genes are TRBV18 and TRBJ1-6; TRBD1 agrees at 8 bases. CDR1 is KGHSH, CDR2 LQKENI, per germline. This CDR3 contains 16 residues. J gave up 10 bases and V 1 base, and 9 bases lay outside the gene matches. This CDR3 is CASSPQKDRAKSPLHF. The CDR3 bases are TGTGCCAGCTCACCACAGAAGGACAGGGCCAAATCACCCCTCCACTTT.

V and J are TRBV14 and TRBJ1-2; perhaps TRBD1 as D (5 bases). The germline CDR1 and CDR2 sequences are SGHDN and FVKESK. The CDR3 sequence is 14 residues long. V was shortened by 1 base and J by 8 bases, with 14 bases between the two germline ends. The CDR3 sequence is CASSQVAGPGGYTF. As DNA, the CDR3 is TGTGCCAGCAGCCAAGTTGCGGGGCCGGGGGGCTACACCTTC.

This chain links TRBV7-6 with TRBJ2-7, with TRBD1 matching over 7 bases. The V segment lost 4 bases and the J segment 10 bases; nucleotides outside the gene matches: 13. This CDR3 contains 14 residues. CDR1 is SGHVS, CDR2 FNYEAQ, per germline. The CDR3 loop is CASSSTIFDREQYF. As DNA, the CDR3 is TGTGCCAGCAGCTCCACAATCTTCGACAGGGAACAGTACTTC.

J is TRBJ2-3 and V is TRBV5-4, with TRBD1 matching over 8 bases. V lost 4 bases and J lost 4; bases outside the gene matches: 5. Germline CDR1 reads SGHNT; CDR2 reads YYREEE (reference sequence). The CDR3 length is 14 residues. CDR3 nucleotide sequence: TGTGCCAGCAGCCGCCCACAGGGGGCAGATACGCAGTATTTT. Translation gives CASSRPQGADTQYF.

This clone was counted once. This sequence joins TRBV2 and TRBJ1-1, with D possibly matching TRBD1 (6 bases). The V gene lost 10 bases and the J gene lost 0 bases, with 15 bases spanning the gap. Per the germline V gene, CDR1 is SNHLY and CDR2 is FYNNEI. The CDR3 has 14 residues. CDR3 residues: CATTGQPMNTEAFF. The CDR3 bases are TGTGCCACCACCGGACAGCCTATGAACACTGAAGCTTTCTTT.

Only one count was recorded for this clone. This chain connects TRBV5-1 to TRBJ2-7; 7 bases agree with TRBD1. This CDR3 contains 16 residues. With 1 base clipped from V and 7 bases from J, the junction kept 14 bases outside the gene matches. Germline V lookup: CDR1 SGHRS, CDR2 YFSETQ. CDR3 loop: CASSLLPGQPLLEQYF. The CDR3 DNA is TGCGCCAGCAGCTTGTTACCGGGACAGCCATTACTGGAGCAGTACTTC.

The genes are TRBV9 and TRBJ1-1, with D hard to call. V lost 7 bases and J lost 2, with 12 bases in between. Germline V lookup: CDR1 SGDLS, CDR2 YYNGEE. This CDR3 spans 13 amino acids. The CDR3 DNA sequence: TGTGCCAGCCAGAGGAGCCCCAACACTGAAGCTTTCTTT. This codes for CASQRSPNTEAFF.

This rearrangement joins TRBV7-2 to TRBJ1-6, with D unresolved. In germline, CDR1 is SGHTA, CDR2 FQGNSA. V was trimmed by 1 base and J by 12 bases, leaving 13 bases between them. There are 14 residues in the CDR3. CDR3 sequence reads: CASSLGTLRGPLHF. The CDR3 nucleotides read TGTGCCAGCAGCTTAGGGACTCTCCGGGGACCCCTCCACTTT. The full variable domain, with the rest looked up from reference TRBV7-2 and TRBJ1-6, is GAGVSQSPSNKVTEKGKDVELRCDPISGHTALYWYRQSLGQGLEFLIYFQGNSAPDKSGLPSDRFSAERTGGSVSTLTIQRTQQEDSAVYLCASSLGTLRGPLHFGNGTRLTVT.

The rearrangement joins TRBV27 to TRBJ2-7, with 9 nucleotides matching TRBD1. Germline values: CDR1 MNHEY, CDR2 SMNVEV (reference sequence). Trimming took 3 bases from V and 11 from J; bases not matched to a gene: 11. CDR3 length equals 14 residues. The CDR3 bases are TGTGCCAGCAGTTTTTTCCCGGGAGACAGGGGGAAGTACTTC. Its translation is CASSFFPGDRGKYF.

The chain carries TRBV30 and TRBJ1-4, with D unresolved. The CDR3 contains 16 residues. V was shortened by 0 bases and J by 0 bases, with 11 bases between the two germline ends. The germline V gene has CDR1 GTSNPN and CDR2 SVGIG (reference sequence). CDR3 sequence (DNA): TGTGCCTGGAGTGTAAAGCAGGTTGCAACTAATGAAAAACTGTTTTTT. Translating gives CAWSVKQVATNEKLFF.

This chain connects TRBV5-5 to TRBJ2-5; 14 bases are shared with TRBD2. Germline V gene sequence: CDR1 SGHKS, CDR2 YYEKEE (reference sequence). The CDR3 is 16 amino acids. V shed 3 bases and J 2 bases; nucleotides not matched to a gene: 3. CDR3 loop: CASSSGLAGGQETQYF. The CDR3 DNA follows: TGTGCCAGCAGCTCAGGACTAGCGGGGGGACAAGAGACCCAGTACTTC.

The J gene is TRBJ1-2, the V gene TRBV30; the D gene is possibly TRBD1 (5 bases). Trimming left V 0 bases short and J 4 bases short, with 9 bases between. The CDR3 totals 13 residues. Germline CDR1 is GTSNPN and CDR2 is SVGIG (reference sequence). CDR3 region: CAWSVGGGYGYTF. The CDR3 DNA is TGTGCCTGGAGTGTTGGGGGAGGCTATGGCTACACCTTC.

The rearrangement links TRBV2 to TRBJ1-1; TRBD1 aligns across 8 bases. CDR1 is SNHLY, CDR2 FYNNEI, per germline. V shed 3 bases and J 5 bases; nucleotides not matched to a gene: 11. The CDR3 sequence is 16 residues long. The CDR3 spells CASSDSSPGGGTEAFF. DNA of the CDR3: TGTGCCAGCAGTGATTCTTCCCCAGGGGGCGGTACTGAAGCTTTCTTT.

J is TRBJ1-2 and V is TRBV5-1; perhaps TRBD1 as D (5 bases). This CDR3 comprises 17 residues. Looked up from germline, CDR1 is SGHRS and CDR2 is YFSETQ. V lost 4 bases and J 8 bases, leaving 27 bases between the germline ends. CDR3: CASSRSPGSRAVYGYTF. DNA of the CDR3: TGCGCCAGCAGCAGGAGCCCCGGGTCCAGGGCAGTCTACGGCTACACCTTC. The variable domain in full, completed from reference TRBV5-1 and TRBJ1-2, reads KAGVTQTPRYLIKTRGQQVTLSCSPISGHRSVSWYQQTPGQGLQFLFEYFSETQRNKGNFPGRFSGRQFSNSRSEMNVSTLELGDSALYLCASSRSPGSRAVYGYTFGSGTRLTVV.

The CDR3 nucleotides are TGTGCCAGCATTAGGGGCAGGGTCTATGGCTACACCTTC. It codes for CASIRGRVYGYTF. The chain employs TRBV7-9 and TRBJ1-2, with D perhaps TRBD1 (5 bases). CDR3 length equals 13 residues. Germline V lookup: CDR1 SEHNR, CDR2 FQNEAQ (reference sequence). V was cut by 7 bases and J by 4 bases, with 13 bases left in between.

V is TRBV9 and J is TRBJ2-3, with D perhaps matching TRBD1 (7 bases). Germline loops: CDR1 SGDLS, CDR2 YYNGEE. The CDR3 contains 14 residues. V was clipped by 3 bases and J by 2 bases, with 10 bases between them. The CDR3 DNA sequence: TGTGCCAGCAGCGGCGGGACAGACACAGATACGCAGTATTTT. It codes for CASSGGTDTDTQYF.

The chain is built from TRBV2 and TRBJ2-7; 7 bases are shared with TRBD2. Germline V gene sequence: CDR1 SNHLY, CDR2 FYNNEI. V shed 6 bases, J shed 7 bases, and the junction held 6 bases outside the gene matches. The CDR3 runs 12 residues. The CDR3 sequence: CASSRGDWEQYF. The CDR3, as DNA: TGTGCCAGCAGCCGGGGGGACTGGGAGCAGTACTTC. The complete variable domain, with remaining parts taken from reference TRBV2 and TRBJ2-7, reads EPEVTQTPSHQVTQMGQEVILRCVPISNHLYFYWYRQILGQKVEFLVSFYNNEISEKSEIFDDQFSVERPDGSNFTLKIRSTKLEDSAMYFCASSRGDWEQYFGPGTRLTVT.

CDR3 amino acids: CASIGAGQGDGYTF. The CDR3 nucleotides are TGTGCCAGTATAGGAGCGGGACAGGGAGATGGCTACACCTTC. The chain recombines TRBV19 with TRBJ1-2, with 9 positions matching TRBD1. J gave up 6 bases and V 7 bases, and 9 bases lay outside the gene matches. Germline V gives CDR1 LNHDA, CDR2 SQIVND (reference sequence). The CDR3 consists of 14 residues. The complete variable domain, with remaining parts taken from reference TRBV19 and TRBJ1-2, reads DGGITQSPKYLFRKEGQNVTLSCEQNLNHDAMYWYRQDPGQGLRLIYYSQIVNDFQKGDIAEGYSVSREKKESFPLTVTSAQKNPTAFYLCASIGAGQGDGYTFGSGTRLTVV.

The chain combines TRBV5-4 with TRBJ1-2, with TRBD1 matching 9 bases. The CDR3 loop spans 13 amino acids. The germline V gene encodes CDR1 SGHNT and CDR2 YYREEE (reference sequence). V shed 4 bases and J 5 bases; nucleotides not matched to a gene: 3. The CDR3 sequence: CASSIDRGYGYTF. In DNA form, the CDR3 reads TGTGCCAGCAGCATCGACAGGGGGTATGGCTACACCTTC.

The chain links TRBV5-5 to TRBJ2-2, with a tentative D call TRBD1 (5 bases). Germline CDR1 reads SGHKS; CDR2 reads YYEKEE (reference sequence). Trimming pared 0 bases from V and 0 bases from J, leaving 15 bases between. CDR3 length equals 18 residues. Here the CDR3 reads CASSLESGYVANTGELFF. In DNA form, the CDR3 reads TGTGCCAGCAGCTTGGAGTCAGGGTACGTCGCGAACACCGGGGAGCTGTTTTTT. Full variable domain (outside the CDR3, taken from reference TRBV5-5 and TRBJ2-2): DAGVTQSPTHLIKTRGQQVTLRCSPISGHKSVSWYQQVLGQGPQFIFQYYEKEERGRGNFPDRFSARQFPNYSSELNVNALLLGDSALYLCASSLESGYVANTGELFFGEGSRLTVL.

The chain carries TRBV5-6 and TRBJ1-6; D is unresolved. The germline V gene has CDR1 SGHDT and CDR2 YYEEEE. With 4 bases removed from V and 7 bases from J, the gap between germline ends came to 12 bases. The CDR3 runs to 14 residues. The CDR3 nucleotides are TGTGCCAGCAGCCTGAGGAGCGGCAATTCACCCCTCCACTTT. Residues: CASSLRSGNSPLHF.

V and J are TRBV6-5 and TRBJ2-7, with a tentative D call TRBD1 (6 bases). Germline V lookup: CDR1 MNHEY, CDR2 SVGAGI. V lost 2 bases, J lost 7 bases, and 18 bases lay in between. The CDR3 has 15 residues. The CDR3: CASSYRGTGDHEQYF. The CDR3 DNA is TGTGCCAGCAGTTACAGGGGGACGGGCGATCATGAGCAGTACTTC.

This chain connects TRBV10-2 to TRBJ2-1; 8 nucleotides line up with TRBD1. CDR1 and CDR2 from the germline V gene are WSHSY and SAAADI. V was pared by 5 bases and J by 0 bases, with 6 bases of the junction left unmatched. This CDR3 is 16 amino acids long. The CDR3 sequence is CASSLLTGGSYNEQFF. The CDR3 coding sequence is TGCGCCAGCAGTCTTCTTACAGGGGGCTCCTACAATGAGCAGTTCTTC.

The genes are TRBV13 and TRBJ1-2, with D perhaps TRBD1 (6 bases). The CDR3 runs 15 residues. CDR1 PRHDT and CDR2 FYEKMQ come from the germline V gene (reference sequence). Trimming removed 3 bases at V and 6 bases at J, with 17 bases between. Written as DNA, the CDR3 is TGTGCCAGCAGCTTCGGGAGGGGGGCGAGAAATGGCTACACCTTC. Translation gives CASSFGRGARNGYTF.

This sequence joins TRBV15 and TRBJ1-1; D is possibly TRBD1 (5 bases). This CDR3 is 15 amino acids long. From germline, CDR1 is LNHNV and CDR2 YYDKDF (reference sequence). The V end lost 0 bases, the J end lost 1 base, and 9 bases lay between the germline ends. Here the CDR3 DNA reads TGTGCCACCAGCAGAGACAGGGCGAGGAACACTGAAGCTTTCTTT. Residues: CATSRDRARNTEAFF.

This chain links TRBV6-5 with TRBJ1-1, with D tentatively TRBD1 (6 bases). The length of the CDR3 is 11 residues. Germline lookup yields CDR1 MNHEY and CDR2 SVGAGI. Trimming removed 6 bases from V and 7 bases from J, with 9 bases in between. CDR3 sequence (DNA): TGTGCCAGCAGGGACAGTCGTGAAGCTTTCTTT. It yields the protein CASRDSREAFF.

This rearrangement joins TRBV29-1 to TRBJ2-1; the match to TRBD2 covers 10 bases. This CDR3 spans 13 amino acids. From germline, CDR1 is SQVTM and CDR2 ANQGSEA. Trimming removed 3 bases from V and 9 bases from J; junction bases left unmatched: 5. The CDR3 DNA is TGCAGCGTTGAGTCTAGCGGGGGCGGTGAGCAGTTCTTC. It specifies CSVESSGGGEQFF.

J is TRBJ2-7 and V is TRBV3-1 (or the pseudogene TRBV3-2), with 9 nucleotides matching TRBD1. Looked up from germline, CDR1 is LGHDT and CDR2 is YNNKEL (reference sequence). The CDR3 consists of 14 residues. Germline trimming cut 1 base from V and 6 bases from J; bases unmatched to any gene: 4. The DNA of the CDR3 is TGTGCCAGCAGCCAAGGGGACAGGGCGAGCGAGCAGTACTTC. Residues: CASSQGDRASEQYF.

In this sample, this clone turned up once. This chain's CDR3 is CASSPRGQGGTDTQYF. CDR3 DNA sequence: TGTGCCAGCAGCCCCCGCGGACAGGGCGGCACAGATACGCAGTATTTT. The V call is TRBV7-9, the J call TRBJ2-3; 8 bases line up with TRBD1. The CDR3 runs to 16 residues. V lost 5 bases to trimming and J lost 1 base; unmatched junction nucleotides: 8. CDR1 and CDR2 from the germline V gene are SEHNR and FQNEAQ (reference sequence).